The next 8 T cell receptor beta chains were all read from a single sample in a study of Ad26.COV2.S vaccination and SARS-CoV-2 variants. Sequencing was performed with immunoSEQ multiplex PCR; in TCRdb, only in-frame clones are kept and a portion is missing. The sample gives hundreds of thousands of clones, more than 80% of which show up once; about 1.5% is in the top ten. The treatment here: roughly 19 received Ad26.COV2.S at low or high dose, single or two shots; 5 received placebo; per-sample allocation not given. Each sample was drawn 63 days after the first injection (of vaccine or placebo). Source: peripheral blood, taken in a trial of Ad26.COV2.S vaccine versus placebo. All receptors derive from a person aged 18 to 59 who received the Ad26.COV2.S COVID-19 vaccine or a placebo.

This chain links TRBV6-5 with TRBJ2-7; D remains unclear. The CDR3 covers 11 residues. In germline, CDR1 is MNHEY, CDR2 SVGAGI. The ends were cut back, 2 bases at V and 5 bases at J, with 4 bases in the middle. CDR3 sequence: CASSYVNEQYF. The DNA for the CDR3 is TGTGCCAGCAGTTACGTTAACGAGCAGTACTTC.

This clone was seen a single time. This chain joins TRBV7-8 and TRBJ2-7; D tentatively reads TRBD1 or TRBD2 (5 bases each). Germline CDR1 is SGHVS and CDR2 is FQNEAQ. This CDR3 is 14 amino acids long. Between the trimmed V and J ends, which lost 1 base and 2 bases, there was a span of 9 bases. The CDR3 region is CASSLDGGTYEQYF. The CDR3 DNA reads as TGTGCCAGCAGCTTAGATGGGGGAACCTACGAGCAGTACTTC.

The rearrangement uses TRBV14 and TRBJ2-7; D might be TRBD2 (7 bases). Germline V gives CDR1 SGHDN, CDR2 FVKESK. The CDR3 consists of 18 residues. The V gene lost 4 bases and the J gene lost 4 bases, with 26 bases spanning the gap. The CDR3: CASSPKALRTAGPYEQYF. As DNA, the CDR3 is TGTGCCAGCAGCCCAAAGGCTCTCCGGACAGCGGGACCTTACGAGCAGTACTTC.

V gene TRBV11-2 combines with J gene TRBJ1-4; no reliable D call. V lost 5 bases to trimming and J lost 8 bases, with 6 bases between them. The germline V gene encodes CDR1 SGHAT and CDR2 FQNNGV. The CDR3 runs to 11 residues. The CDR3 here is CASSRYEKLFF. The CDR3 DNA follows: TGTGCCAGCAGCAGATACGAAAAACTGTTTTTT.

The chain combines TRBV10-1 with TRBJ2-7; 7 positions match TRBD2. The length of the CDR3 is 13 residues. The V segment lost 5 bases and the J segment 2 bases; nucleotides outside the gene matches: 3. Germline CDR1 and CDR2: WNHNN and SYGVQD (reference sequence). In nucleotides, the CDR3 is TGCGCCAGCAGTTTGAGCGGGACCTACGAGCAGTACTTC. This codes for CASSLSGTYEQYF.

As DNA, the CDR3 is TGTGCCAGCAGCTTCCTGAATTCACCCCTCCACTTT. Translated, it gives CASSFLNSPLHF. The chain has TRBV5-5 and TRBJ1-6; no definite D call. V was shortened by 2 bases and J by 7 bases, with 4 bases between the two germline ends. The CDR3 sequence is 12 residues long. Germline V CDR1 and CDR2: SGHKS, YYEKEE (reference sequence).

This chain connects TRBV18 to TRBJ1-1; TRBD1 is a possible D gene (5 bases). The germline V gene encodes CDR1 KGHSH and CDR2 LQKENI. V was trimmed by 1 base and J by 3 bases, leaving 12 bases between them. CDR3 size: 15 residues. CDR3 in amino acids: CASSPRDPTDTEAFF. The DNA of the CDR3 is TGTGCCAGCTCACCACGGGACCCCACCGACACTGAAGCTTTCTTT.

Of note for this clone: The sample has other DNA sequences that encode this CDR3 too. The gene calls are TRBV27 and TRBJ1-2, with unresolved D. The ends were cut back, 2 bases at V and 2 bases at J, with 6 bases in the middle. The germline V gene encodes CDR1 MNHEY and CDR2 SMNVEV (reference sequence). This CDR3 spans 13 amino acids. CDR3 sequence reads: CASSLAENYGYTF. CDR3 DNA: TGTGCCAGCAGTTTAGCGGAGAACTATGGCTACACCTTC.